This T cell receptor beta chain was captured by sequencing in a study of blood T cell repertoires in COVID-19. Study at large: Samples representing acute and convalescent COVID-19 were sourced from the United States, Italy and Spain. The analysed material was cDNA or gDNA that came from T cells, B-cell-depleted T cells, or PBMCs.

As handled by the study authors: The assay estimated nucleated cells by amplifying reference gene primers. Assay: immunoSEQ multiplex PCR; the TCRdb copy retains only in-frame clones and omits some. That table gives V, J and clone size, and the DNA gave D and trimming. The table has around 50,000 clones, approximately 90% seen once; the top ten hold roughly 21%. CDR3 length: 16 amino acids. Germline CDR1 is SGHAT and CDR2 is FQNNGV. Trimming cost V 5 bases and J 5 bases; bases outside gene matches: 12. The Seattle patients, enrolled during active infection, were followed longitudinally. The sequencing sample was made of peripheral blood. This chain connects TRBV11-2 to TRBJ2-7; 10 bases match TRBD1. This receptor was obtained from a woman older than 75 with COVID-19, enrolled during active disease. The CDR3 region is CASSPLGGTGANEQYF. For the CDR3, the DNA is TGTGCCAGCAGCCCCCTCGGAGGGACAGGGGCCAACGAGCAGTACTTC.